A selection of T cell receptor beta chains follows, all from one sample in a study of blood T cell repertoires in COVID-19. Produced via immunoSEQ multiplex PCR; TCRdb's table is partial and in-frame only. The sample contains fewer than 200,000 clones, around 84% of which appear only once. The sample comprised peripheral blood. The receptors derive from a middle-aged man with acute or convalescent COVID-19. Each CDR3 is given with its conserved first and last residue. A D gene is named only where the DNA matches it firmly. Expanded clones get a size class; other rows say once, few or many, or leave the size out.

D | J | V | size | CDR3 | DNA
NA | TRBJ1-6 | TRBV6-5 | NA | CASSPGGGVNSPLHF | TGTGCCAGCAGTCCCGGGGGGGGCGTGAATTCACCCCTCCACTTT
NA | TRBJ1-3 | TRBV10-3 | NA | CAIGGGSSGNTIYF | TGTGCCATCGGGGGGGGTTCCTCTGGAAACACCATATATTTT
NA | TRBJ2-2 | TRBV12-3/TRBV12-4 | NA | CASIKSRAGELFF | TGTGCCAGCATCAAGAGCAGGGCGGGGGAGCTGTTTTTT
TRBD2 | TRBJ2-1 | TRBV3-1/TRBV3-2 | few | CASSQEGLADYYSYNEQFF | TGTGCCAGCAGCCAAGAGGGACTAGCGGATTATTACTCCTACAATGAGCAGTTCTTC
NA | TRBJ2-3 | TRBV15 | NA | CATSRGPGTASTDTQYF | TGTGCCACCAGCAGAGGTCCGGGAACGGCGAGCACAGATACGCAGTATTTT
NA | TRBJ2-7 | TRBV5-8 | once | CASSLGGPYEQYF | TGTGCCAGCAGCCTGGGGGGGCCCTACGAGCAGTACTTC
TRBD1 | TRBJ1-5 | TRBV6-2/TRBV6-3 | NA | CASSSAGTGGQPQHF | TGTGCCAGCAGTTCCGCTGGGACAGGAGGTCAGCCCCAGCATTTT
TRBD1 | TRBJ2-5 | TRBV18 | NA | CASSPLGQGWETQYF | TGTGCCAGCTCACCCCTGGGACAGGGATGGGAGACCCAGTACTTC
TRBD2 | TRBJ2-1 | TRBV5-1 | NA | CASSFPGLADFNEQFF | TGCGCCAGCAGCTTCCCGGGACTAGCGGATTTCAATGAGCAGTTCTTC
NA | TRBJ2-6 | TRBV9 | NA | CASSETSFSGANVLTF | TGTGCCAGCAGCGAGACAAGTTTCTCTGGGGCCAACGTCCTGACTTTC
NA | TRBJ2-6 | TRBV9 | NA | CASSSPRSGANVLTF | TGTGCCAGCAGCTCCCCCAGGTCTGGGGCCAACGTCCTGACTTTC
TRBD1 | TRBJ1-1 | TRBV5-1 | NA | CASRSTGTGATEAFF | TGCGCCAGCAGGTCAACCGGGACAGGGGCCACTGAAGCTTTCTTT
TRBD1 | TRBJ1-2 | TRBV10-3 | NA | CAISESGTAGGTGYTF | TGTGCCATCAGTGAGTCGGGGACAGCCGGGGGCACTGGCTACACCTTC
TRBD1 | TRBJ1-2 | TRBV7-3 | NA | CASSSTGKGSYTF | TGTGCCAGCAGCTCGACAGGGAAAGGGAGCTACACCTTC
TRBD2 | TRBJ2-3 | TRBV7-3 | NA | CASSFGLAGGLGLTDTQYF | TGTGCCAGCAGCTTCGGACTAGCGGGGGGCCTAGGTCTCACAGATACGCAGTATTTT
TRBD1 | TRBJ1-1 | TRBV7-9 | NA | CASSATDRVGVNTEAFF | TGTGCCAGCAGCGCAACAGACAGGGTTGGGGTGAACACTGAAGCTTTCTTT
NA | TRBJ2-1 | TRBV10-1 | NA | CASSETAPFGEQFF | TGCGCCAGCAGTGAAACAGCACCGTTCGGAGAGCAGTTCTTC
TRBD1 | TRBJ1-1 | TRBV9 | NA | CASSAAGGRGTEAFF | TGTGCCAGCAGCGCCGCAGGGGGCCGGGGCACTGAAGCTTTCTTT
NA | TRBJ2-1 | TRBV7-2 | NA | CASSLVDGSHEQFF | TGTGCCAGCAGCTTAGTTGACGGGTCCCATGAGCAGTTCTTC
NA | TRBJ1-1 | TRBV30 | NA | CAWSVRGALGNTEAFF | TGTGCCTGGAGTGTCCGGGGGGCTCTCGGGAACACTGAAGCTTTCTTT
TRBD2 | TRBJ2-7 | TRBV6-2/TRBV6-3 | NA | CASSYEASGSYEQYF | TGTGCCAGCAGTTATGAGGCTAGCGGGAGCTACGAGCAGTACTTC
NA | TRBJ1-2 | TRBV5-1 | NA | CASSSTVNYGYTF | TGCGCCAGCAGCTCCACGGTTAACTATGGCTACACCTTC
NA | TRBJ2-7 | TRBV18 | NA | CASSPGSSYEQYF | TGTGCCAGCTCCCCCGGGAGCTCCTACGAGCAGTACTTC
NA | TRBJ1-4 | TRBV21-1 | NA | CASSKALIVREKLFF | TGTGCCAGCAGCAAAGCGTTAATAGTGAGGGAAAAACTGTTTTTT
TRBD1 | TRBJ1-6 | TRBV30 | NA | CAWTRDSYNSPLHF | TGTGCCTGGACCCGGGACAGTTATAATTCACCCCTCCACTTT
NA | TRBJ2-1 | TRBV3-1/TRBV3-2 | NA | CASSQDHRESYNEQFF | TGTGCCAGCAGCCAAGATCACAGGGAGTCCTACAATGAGCAGTTCTTC
NA | TRBJ1-2 | TRBV24-1 | NA | CATSDLSGMGGLNGYTF | TGTGCCACCAGTGATTTGAGTGGGATGGGGGGGCTGAATGGCTACACCTTC
TRBD1 | TRBJ2-1 | TRBV3-1/TRBV3-2 | NA | CASSQWDSYNEQFF | TGTGCCAGCAGCCAATGGGACAGCTACAATGAGCAGTTCTTC
NA | TRBJ1-2 | TRBV5-6 | NA | CASSRTGRDGYTF | TGTGCCAGCAGCAGGACGGGGAGGGATGGCTACACCTTC
TRBD1 | TRBJ2-7 | TRBV5-1 | NA | CASSSGQGFDYEQYF | TGCGCCAGCAGCTCGGGACAGGGGTTCGACTACGAGCAGTACTTC
NA | TRBJ1-2 | TRBV28 | few | CASSSGQTYGYTF | TGTGCCAGCAGTTCGGGACAAACCTATGGCTACACCTTC